Below, 13 T cell receptor beta chains from the same sample are listed, as sequenced in a study of CD8 T cells in Susac syndrome. After extraction with the RNeasy kit, about 0.5 to 1 ug of the RNA was reverse transcribed using random hexamers. TCRdb ran MiXCR on the immunoSEQ multiplex PCR reads and lists one entry per CDR3 protein. The table has 180,000 or so distinct CDR3 sequences, about 94% seen once; the top ten hold over 0.12%. The sequenced material came from CD4+ T cells from PBMCs. Receptors originate from a human donor in good health.

The genes are TRBV2 and TRBJ1-2; no reliable D call. Trimming pared 6 bases from V and 4 bases from J, leaving 9 bases between. The CDR3 runs to 12 residues. In germline, CDR1 is SNHLY, CDR2 FYNNEI. CDR3: CASRADLYGYTF. CDR3 nucleotides: TGTGCCAGCAGGGCGGACCTCTATGGCTACACCTTC.

The gene calls are TRBV12-3 or TRBV12-4 and TRBJ2-7; no firm D call. This CDR3 region has 13 residues. V lost 3 bases to trimming and J lost 2 bases, with 8 bases between them. Here the CDR3 DNA reads TGTGCCAGCAGTTTGAGTGGGCCCTACGAGCAGTACTTC. The encoded protein is CASSLSGPYEQYF.

The chain links TRBV7-9 to TRBJ2-7; 7 bases are shared with TRBD1. Germline CDR1 is SEHNR and CDR2 is FQNEAQ (reference sequence). The V and J ends lost 5 bases and 5 bases, in that order; junction bases with no gene match: 3. The CDR3 runs 12 residues. The CDR3 DNA reads TGTGCCAGCAGCCTGACAGGGAACGAGCAGTACTTC. It yields the protein CASSLTGNEQYF. The full variable domain, with the rest looked up from reference TRBV7-9 and TRBJ2-7, is DTGVSQNPRHKITKRGQNVTFRCDPISEHNRLYWYRQTLGQGPEFLTYFQNEAQLEKSRLLSDRFSAERPKGSFSTLEIQRTEQGDSAMYLCASSLTGNEQYFGPGTRLTVT.

V is TRBV4-2 and J is TRBJ1-1; D is uncertain. The CDR3 totals 13 residues. Trimming shortened V by 5 bases and J by 1 base, and 8 bases separated the two germline ends. Germline V gives CDR1 LGHNA, CDR2 YNFKEQ. The CDR3 here is CASSRPENTEAFF. CDR3 coding DNA: TGTGCCAGCAGCAGGCCAGAGAACACTGAAGCTTTCTTT.

The chain joins TRBV14 to TRBJ1-2; D not resolved. Germline CDR1 reads SGHDN; CDR2 reads FVKESK. The V and J ends lost 5 bases and 5 bases respectively, with 15 bases between them. CDR3 length equals 14 residues. DNA for the CDR3: TGTGCCAGCAGCGCAAGGGCGTCGACTTATGGCTACACCTTC. Its translation is CASSARASTYGYTF.

This chain connects TRBV20-1 to TRBJ2-3; D is ambiguous. Looked up from germline, CDR1 is DFQATT and CDR2 is SNEGSKA (reference sequence). V was trimmed by 2 bases and J by 2 bases, leaving 5 bases between them. The CDR3 contains 12 residues. The CDR3 DNA follows: TGCAGTGCTAGACGCTTCACAGATACGCAGTATTTT. Residues: CSARRFTDTQYF.

This rearrangement joins TRBV18 to TRBJ2-1; 10 nucleotides line up with TRBD2. The CDR3 totals 20 residues. Germline loops: CDR1 KGHSH, CDR2 LQKENI. With 3 bases clipped from V and 0 bases from J, the junction kept 14 bases outside the gene matches. The CDR3 reads CASSPPRWSSGGSSYNEQFF. The CDR3 bases are TGTGCCAGCTCACCCCCTCGGTGGAGTAGCGGGGGGTCCTCCTACAATGAGCAGTTCTTC.

V gene TRBV5-4 combines with J gene TRBJ1-1; no reliable D call. Germline CDR1 and CDR2: SGHNT and YYREEE (reference sequence). The V end lost 0 bases, the J end lost 1 base, and 7 bases lay between the germline ends. The length of the CDR3 is 14 residues. For the CDR3, the DNA is TGTGCCAGCAGCTTGGAGGCACGGAACACTGAAGCTTTCTTT. Its translation is CASSLEARNTEAFF.

This chain joins TRBV6-1 and TRBJ2-5; D is perhaps TRBD1 (6 bases). The CDR3 extends over 15 amino acids. V dropped 0 bases and J dropped 3 bases, with 11 bases sitting between them. Germline CDR1 and CDR2: MNHNS and SASEGT. CDR3 loop: CASSEARYREETQYF. In DNA, the CDR3 is TGTGCCAGCAGTGAAGCCCGGTACAGGGAAGAGACCCAGTACTTC.

This clonotype has just one count. The chain joins TRBV7-9 to TRBJ2-3; 12 bases are a match to TRBD1. Trimming cost V 3 bases and J 7 bases; bases outside gene matches: 5. Germline V lookup: CDR1 SEHNR, CDR2 FQNEAQ (reference sequence). The length of the CDR3 is 15 residues. The CDR3 here is CASSFPGTGGNTQYF. For the CDR3, the DNA is TGTGCCAGCAGCTTCCCCGGGACAGGGGGCAATACGCAGTATTTT.

CDR3 loop: CATSDYRKVTVADTQYF. In DNA form, the CDR3 reads TGTGCCACCAGTGACTACAGAAAGGTGACAGTCGCAGATACGCAGTATTTT. The chain combines TRBV24-1 with TRBJ2-3; perhaps TRBD1 as D (5 bases). The V gene lost 4 bases and the J gene lost 4 bases, with 20 bases spanning the gap. This CDR3 has 17 residues. The germline gives CDR1 KGHDR, CDR2 SFDVKD.

The chain carries TRBV12-3 or TRBV12-4 and TRBJ1-2; the D is unclear. Trimming took 5 bases from V and 0 from J, leaving 13 bases between them. The CDR3 runs 15 residues. The DNA of the CDR3 is TGTGCCAGCAGTCTGACGGGCGGTTCTAACTATGGCTACACCTTC. Protein sequence: CASSLTGGSNYGYTF.

This chain joins TRBV6-6 and TRBJ1-3; D is undetermined. The CDR3 runs 14 residues. V lost 5 bases to trimming and J lost 4 bases, with 12 bases between them. Germline CDR1 is MNHNY and CDR2 is SVGAGI (reference sequence). Here the CDR3 reads CASSPWGSGNTIYF. The CDR3 nucleotides are TGTGCCAGCAGTCCTTGGGGATCGGGAAACACCATATATTTT.